What follows are 24 T cell receptor beta chains derived from one specimen sequenced in a study of cytomegalovirus exposure and HLA in healthy donors (dated by TCRdb to the late 2010s). Library generation was performed with the immunoSEQ multiplex PCR assay. The immuneACCESS repertoire file appears here via TCRdb, limited to in-frame rearrangements. These files lack a portion of the clones; in checked studies, under half of the deficit traces to unresolved V genes, and the cause of the others is not known. Counted in this sample were 150,000 to 200,000 clones; roughly nine tenths of them appeared once. Approximately 7% of the sample is in the top ten clones. Sequencing input: PBMCs. The origin of the receptors is a man aged 25-40 years in good health and CMV-seropositive.

CDR3: CASSLGGGGYGYTF. As DNA, the CDR3 is TGTGCCAGCAGCTTGGGGGGTGGTGGCTATGGCTACACCTTC. This rearrangement joins TRBV7-3 to TRBJ1-2; a possible D gene is TRBD1 (5 bases). The germline V gene encodes CDR1 SGHTA and CDR2 FQGTGA. This CDR3 region has 14 residues. V was trimmed by 3 bases and J by 4 bases, leaving 12 bases between them.

The chain combines TRBV6-6 with TRBJ2-2, with D perhaps TRBD1 (5 bases). Trimming removed 0 bases from V and 7 bases from J, with 12 bases in between. The CDR3 length is 15 residues. Germline lookup yields CDR1 MNHNY and CDR2 SVGAGI (reference sequence). The CDR3 is CASSYSSYRGGELFF. The CDR3, as DNA: TGTGCCAGCAGTTACTCGAGCTATAGGGGCGGGGAGCTGTTTTTT.

The chain recombines TRBV25-1 with TRBJ1-2; D possibly corresponds to TRBD1 (6 bases). The germline V gene encodes CDR1 MGHDK and CDR2 SYGVNS. Trimming pared 2 bases from V and 4 bases from J, leaving 11 bases between. This CDR3 has 14 amino acids. CDR3 residues: CASSELGTSYGYTF. The CDR3 DNA is TGTGCCAGCAGTGAACTGGGGACATCCTATGGCTACACCTTC.

This clone was found a few times. The chain links TRBV6-1 to TRBJ1-5; no clear D gene. The germline V gene has CDR1 MNHNS and CDR2 SASEGT. V shed 3 bases and J shed 1 base, with 4 bases lying between them. This CDR3 is 13 amino acids long. CDR3 sequence: CASSDMSNQPQHF. CDR3 DNA sequence: TGTGCCAGCAGTGATATGAGCAATCAGCCCCAGCATTTT.

The rearrangement joins TRBV6-5 to TRBJ1-5; weak D call: TRBD1 (5 bases). Germline loops: CDR1 MNHEY, CDR2 SVGAGI. V lost 10 bases to trimming and J lost 4 bases, with 11 bases between them. This CDR3 has 12 amino acids. The CDR3 nucleotides are TGTGCCACAGGGCCCCGAAATCAGCCCCAGCATTTT. The encoded protein is CATGPRNQPQHF.

The chain joins TRBV5-1 to TRBJ1-4, with D perhaps TRBD1 (5 bases). This CDR3 is built from 14 residues. V gave up 2 bases and J gave up 4 bases, with 9 bases separating them. The germline gives CDR1 SGHRS, CDR2 YFSETQ. CDR3 loop: CASSLDRDNEKLFF. In DNA form, the CDR3 reads TGCGCCAGCAGCTTAGACAGAGATAATGAAAAACTGTTTTTT.

The chain links TRBV5-4 to TRBJ1-2; D call uncertain. V was clipped by 0 bases and J by 5 bases, with 17 bases between them. Per the germline V gene, CDR1 is SGHNT and CDR2 is YYREEE (reference sequence). The CDR3 extends over 16 amino acids. The CDR3 sequence: CASSLVSLRVSYGYTF. The CDR3 DNA is TGTGCCAGCAGCTTGGTTTCCCTCAGAGTGAGTTATGGCTACACCTTC.

The CDR3 reads CASSVQGYSNQPQHF. CDR3 in DNA: TGTGCCAGCAGTGTTCAGGGGTATAGCAATCAGCCCCAGCATTTT. J is TRBJ1-5 and V is TRBV6-5, with D perhaps matching TRBD1 (6 bases). Trimming removed 5 bases from V and 0 bases from J, with 11 bases in between. The CDR3 has 15 amino acids. Germline V gives CDR1 MNHEY, CDR2 SVGAGI.

This clone was detected once. V and J are TRBV5-1 and TRBJ2-1, with 13 bases fitting TRBD2. CDR1 is SGHRS, CDR2 YFSETQ, per germline. Trimming took 4 bases from V and 0 from J; bases not matched to a gene: 7. CDR3 size: 18 residues. This chain's CDR3 is CASSQVGLAGSSYNEQFF. CDR3 in DNA: TGCGCCAGCAGCCAGGTGGGACTAGCGGGGAGCTCCTACAATGAGCAGTTCTTC.

The chain joins TRBV28 to TRBJ2-5; no firm D call. The ends were cut back, 3 bases at V and 5 bases at J, with 10 bases in the middle. The length of the CDR3 is 13 residues. Germline loops: CDR1 MDHEN, CDR2 SYDVKM. CDR3 sequence reads: CASSFSSSETQYF. Here the CDR3 DNA reads TGTGCCAGCAGTTTCTCGAGTTCGGAGACCCAGTACTTC.

This clone was counted between two and nine times. The chain joins TRBV19 to TRBJ2-7, with TRBD1 as a possible D gene (6 bases). Trimming took 8 bases from V and 6 from J, leaving 11 bases between them. The germline V gene encodes CDR1 LNHDA and CDR2 SQIVND (reference sequence). The CDR3 totals 11 residues. This CDR3 reads CASQQGSEQYF. In nucleotides, the CDR3 is TGTGCCAGTCAACAGGGATCCGAGCAGTACTTC.

This chain connects TRBV6-1 to TRBJ2-1; no clear D gene. The CDR3 sequence is 12 residues long. In germline, CDR1 is MNHNS, CDR2 SASEGT. The V and J ends lost 4 bases and 16 bases respectively, with 17 bases between them. The CDR3 loop is CASSGLTSTVFF. CDR3 DNA: TGTGCCAGCAGTGGGTTGACATCCACGGTTTTCTTC.

To note about this clone: The same CDR3 can be traced to other DNA sequences in this sample. The CDR3 DNA is TGTGCCTGGAGCGGGGGCCTTAGCACAGATACGCAGTATTTT. Amino acids: CAWSGGLSTDTQYF. The chain is built from TRBV30 and TRBJ2-3; D is perhaps TRBD1 or TRBD2 (6 bases each). CDR3 size: 14 residues. The germline CDR1 and CDR2 sequences are GTSNPN and SVGIG (reference sequence). The ends were cut back, 3 bases at V and 0 bases at J, with 10 bases in the middle. The full variable domain, completed using reference TRBV30 and TRBJ2-3, is SQTIHQWPATLVQPVGSPLSLECTVEGTSNPNLYWYRQAAGRGLQLLFYSVGIGQISSEVPQNLSASRPQDRQFILSSKKLLLSDSGFYLCAWSGGLSTDTQYFGPGTRLTVL.

The rearrangement uses TRBV6-5 and TRBJ2-1; D gene uncertain. CDR1 and CDR2 from the germline V gene are MNHEY and SVGAGI. The CDR3 sequence is 13 residues long. V was trimmed by 5 bases and J by 8 bases, leaving 13 bases between them. The CDR3 DNA is TGTGCCAGCAGTCCCATCGATTTGTATGAGCAGTTCTTC. Its translation: CASSPIDLYEQFF.

The chain joins TRBV5-6 to TRBJ1-2; D remains ambiguous. Germline V gene sequence: CDR1 SGHDT, CDR2 YYEEEE. The germline V and J ends were trimmed by 2 bases and 4 bases, with 15 bases remaining between them. This CDR3 has 15 residues. CDR3 amino acids: CASSFDAGSSYGYTF. In DNA, the CDR3 is TGTGCCAGCAGCTTCGATGCGGGCTCTTCCTATGGCTACACCTTC. The entire variable domain, with the rest obtained from reference TRBV5-6 and TRBJ1-2, is as follows: DAGVTQSPTHLIKTRGQQVTLRCSPKSGHDTVSWYQQALGQGPQFIFQYYEEEERQRGNFPDRFSGHQFPNYSSELNVNALLLGDSALYLCASSFDAGSSYGYTFGSGTRLTVV.

The gene calls are TRBV5-1 and TRBJ2-7, with D uncertain. CDR1 SGHRS and CDR2 YFSETQ come from the germline V gene. Deletions cut 0 bases from V and 2 bases from J, with 9 bases between. This CDR3 spans 14 amino acids. Here the CDR3 DNA reads TGCGCCAGCAGCTTGGCCGGGCTAACCTACGAGCAGTACTTC. It translates to CASSLAGLTYEQYF.

The gene calls are TRBV28 and TRBJ2-3; TRBD2 aligns across 13 bases. CDR1 and CDR2 from the germline V gene are MDHEN and SYDVKM. CDR3 length equals 16 residues. The V and J ends lost 5 bases and 2 bases, in that order; junction bases with no gene match: 4. The CDR3: CASSPGLAGATDTQYF. The DNA for the CDR3 is TGTGCCAGCAGTCCCGGACTAGCGGGAGCCACAGATACGCAGTATTTT. Full variable domain (rest looked up from reference TRBV28 and TRBJ2-3): DVKVTQSSRYLVKRTGEKVFLECVQDMDHENMFWYRQDPGLGLRLIYFSYDVKMKEKGDIPEGYSVSREKKERFSLILESASTNQTSMYLCASSPGLAGATDTQYFGPGTRLTVL.

The rearrangement links TRBV6-5 to TRBJ2-5, with 8 bases lining up with TRBD2. The CDR3 runs to 15 residues. V shed 1 base, J shed 2 bases, and the junction held 3 bases outside the gene matches. Germline loops: CDR1 MNHEY, CDR2 SVGAGI. CDR3 in DNA: TGTGCCAGCAGTTACTTAACTAGCGGACAAGAGACCCAGTACTTC. Encoded protein: CASSYLTSGQETQYF.

This chain uses TRBV2 with TRBJ2-2; D not resolved. The CDR3 runs 14 residues. Trimming took off 7 bases at V and 3 bases at J, with 12 bases between the two ends. CDR1 is SNHLY and CDR2 is FYNNEI in the germline V gene. The CDR3 DNA follows: TGTGCCAGCATAGTGGCAGTTTACACCGGGGAGCTGTTTTTT. Protein sequence: CASIVAVYTGELFF.

This clone was seen a few times. V gene TRBV10-2 combines with J gene TRBJ2-7, with D possibly being TRBD1 or TRBD2 (5 bases each). V lost 2 bases and J lost 0, with 14 bases in between. CDR1 and CDR2 (germline): WSHSY, SAAADI. The CDR3 sequence is 16 residues long. The CDR3: CASSEQGGDSSYEQYF. CDR3 bases: TGCGCCAGCAGTGAGCAAGGAGGAGACAGCTCCTACGAGCAGTACTTC.

The chain employs TRBV19 and TRBJ1-1; the D gene is possibly TRBD1 (5 bases). The CDR3 is 18 residues long. Germline V gene data show CDR1 as LNHDA and CDR2 as SQIVND (reference sequence). With 1 base removed from V and 0 bases from J, the gap between germline ends came to 18 bases. Here the CDR3 reads CASSIGITGGSLNTEAFF. CDR3 DNA: TGTGCCAGTAGTATAGGTATAACGGGGGGTTCTTTGAACACTGAAGCTTTCTTT.

The chain joins TRBV6-5 to TRBJ2-2, with 8 bases that match TRBD1. The CDR3 extends over 15 amino acids. CDR1 and CDR2 (germline): MNHEY, SVGAGI. The junction had 7 bases not matched to a gene; V was cut back by 4 bases and J by 6 bases. This CDR3 reads CASSSRRGHAGELFF. The CDR3 DNA reads TGTGCCAGCAGTTCCCGCAGGGGGCATGCCGGGGAGCTGTTTTTT.

The gene calls are TRBV18 and TRBJ2-1, with D unresolved. The length of the CDR3 is 17 residues. Germline V gives CDR1 KGHSH, CDR2 LQKENI. V dropped 0 bases and J dropped 0 bases, with 12 bases sitting between them. The CDR3 region has the DNA TGTGCCAGCTCACCACCGCTGGCCTACGGCTCCTACAATGAGCAGTTCTTC. Protein sequence: CASSPPLAYGSYNEQFF.

The chain links TRBV15 to TRBJ1-2, with a tentative D call TRBD1 (5 bases). The CDR3 totals 16 residues. Germline V gene lookup returns CDR1 LNHNV and CDR2 YYDKDF (reference sequence). Trimming pared 6 bases from V and 1 base from J, leaving 18 bases between. The CDR3 region has the DNA TGTGCCACCAGTAGCCCTCGGGGGAGTCTTAACTATGGCTACACCTTC. It is translated as CATSSPRGSLNYGYTF.